The 10 T cell receptor beta chains reported below all come from one sample, sequenced in a study of blood T cell repertoires in COVID-19. Measured with immunoSEQ multiplex PCR; TCRdb has only the in-frame clones, and not every one. The repertoire consists of roughly 180,000 clones, with 70% to 90% occurring once and the leading ten covering roughly 2.2%. Sequencing input: peripheral blood. Receptors originate from a man aged 65 to 85 with active or convalescent COVID-19.

The sample holds one count of this clone. The chain combines TRBV5-1 with TRBJ2-5, with D unclear. V was clipped by 2 bases and J by 4 bases, with 6 bases between them. CDR1 is SGHRS, CDR2 YFSETQ, per germline. The CDR3 extends over 12 amino acids. The CDR3 here is CASSLPGETQYF. The CDR3 nucleotides read TGCGCCAGCAGCTTACCGGGAGAGACCCAGTACTTC.

The chain combines TRBV29-1 with TRBJ2-7; 10 bases map to TRBD1. J lost 4 bases, V lost 5 bases, and 5 bases had no gene match. The CDR3 runs 13 residues. The germline V gene encodes CDR1 SQVTM and CDR2 ANQGSEA. The CDR3 DNA reads TGCAGCGTTCGACAGGGGGCTGATTACGAGCAGTACTTC. It codes for CSVRQGADYEQYF.

The chain links TRBV10-3 to TRBJ2-2, with D uncertain. Germline-derived CDR1 and CDR2 are ENHRY and SYGVKD. V lost 10 bases and J 8 bases, leaving 14 bases between the germline ends. The CDR3 sequence is 12 residues long. This chain's CDR3 is CATSPGLGELFF. In DNA form, the CDR3 reads TGTGCCACCAGCCCCGGTTTGGGGGAGCTGTTTTTT.

The V call is TRBV19, the J call TRBJ1-3, with no clear D. V was shortened by 3 bases and J by 1 base, with 16 bases between the two germline ends. Germline assignment: CDR1 LNHDA and CDR2 SQIVND (reference sequence). CDR3 length equals 17 residues. CDR3 in amino acids: CASSILAFTSSGNTIYF. CDR3 DNA sequence: TGTGCCAGTAGTATCTTGGCCTTCACAAGTTCTGGAAACACCATATATTTT.

The V gene is TRBV28, the J gene TRBJ2-4; D gene ambiguous. This CDR3 contains 15 residues. CDR1 is MDHEN, CDR2 SYDVKM, per germline. The V end was cut by 6 bases, the J end by 0 bases, with 12 bases between. The CDR3 sequence is CASSPVELAKNIQYF. CDR3 nucleotide sequence: TGTGCCAGCAGCCCCGTGGAGTTAGCCAAAAACATTCAGTACTTC.

The chain recombines TRBV9 with TRBJ1-3, with D unresolved. The CDR3 has 14 residues. Per the germline V gene, CDR1 is SGDLS and CDR2 is YYNGEE. The V end was cut by 1 base, the J end by 0 bases, with 5 bases between. The CDR3: CASSVTDSGNTIYF. In DNA form, the CDR3 reads TGTGCCAGCAGCGTAACAGACTCTGGAAACACCATATATTTT.

This rearrangement joins TRBV7-6 to TRBJ2-7; TRBD2 agrees at 8 bases. Trimming removed 2 bases from V and 0 bases from J; junction bases left unmatched: 0. CDR3 length equals 14 residues. Germline V lookup: CDR1 SGHVS, CDR2 FNYEAQ. CDR3 in amino acids: CASSLSGSSYEQYF. The CDR3 DNA reads TGTGCCAGCAGCTTAAGCGGGAGCTCCTACGAGCAGTACTTC.

This clone appeared a single time. The V call is TRBV7-2, the J call TRBJ2-1, with 13 bases that match TRBD2. The CDR3 sequence is 17 residues long. J was trimmed by 5 bases and V by 5 bases; bases with no gene match: 9. CDR1 is SGHTA, CDR2 FQGNSA, per germline. CDR3 nucleotides: TGTGCCAGCAGCCCCACCGGACTAGCGGGAGTCGACAATGAGCAGTTCTTC. The encoded protein is CASSPTGLAGVDNEQFF.

The chain couples TRBV3-1 (or the pseudogene TRBV3-2) to TRBJ2-1; the match to TRBD1 covers 10 bases. Germline V gene data show CDR1 as LGHDT and CDR2 as YNNKEL (reference sequence). Germline trimming cut 1 base from V and 7 bases from J; bases unmatched to any gene: 7. This CDR3 contains 16 residues. The CDR3 sequence is CASSQGQGAVWNEQFF. The CDR3 DNA reads TGTGCCAGCAGCCAAGGACAGGGGGCAGTTTGGAATGAGCAGTTCTTC.

The V and J genes are TRBV12-3 or TRBV12-4 and TRBJ1-1; maybe TRBD1 (5 bases). V gave up 7 bases and J gave up 0 bases, with 9 bases separating them. The CDR3 is 13 residues long. This chain's CDR3 is CASTRVLNTEAFF. In DNA, the CDR3 is TGTGCCAGCACCAGGGTGTTGAACACTGAAGCTTTCTTT.